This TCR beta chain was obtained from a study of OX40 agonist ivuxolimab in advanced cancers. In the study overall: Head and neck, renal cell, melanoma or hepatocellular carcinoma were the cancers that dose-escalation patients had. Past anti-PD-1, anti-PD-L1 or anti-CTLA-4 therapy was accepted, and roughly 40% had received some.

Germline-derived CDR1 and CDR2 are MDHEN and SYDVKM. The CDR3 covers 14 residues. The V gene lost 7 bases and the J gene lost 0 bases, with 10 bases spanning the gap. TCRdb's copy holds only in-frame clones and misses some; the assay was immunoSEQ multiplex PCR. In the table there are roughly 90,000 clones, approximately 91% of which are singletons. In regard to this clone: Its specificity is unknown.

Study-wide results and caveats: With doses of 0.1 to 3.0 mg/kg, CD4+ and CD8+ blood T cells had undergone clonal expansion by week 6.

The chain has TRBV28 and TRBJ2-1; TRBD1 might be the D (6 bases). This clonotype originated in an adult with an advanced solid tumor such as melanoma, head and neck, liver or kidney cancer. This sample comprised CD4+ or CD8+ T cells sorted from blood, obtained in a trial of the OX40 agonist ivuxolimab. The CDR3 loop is CASNRGGSYNEQFF. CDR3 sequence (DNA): TGTGCCAGCAATCGAGGGGGCTCCTACAATGAGCAGTTCTTC.